This T cell receptor (beta chain) comes out of a study of blood T cell repertoires in COVID-19. Trimming took 8 bases from V and 0 from J, leaving 14 bases between them. Germline CDR1 is GTSNPN and CDR2 is SVGIG (reference sequence). This CDR3 region has 14 residues. Assay used: immunoSEQ multiplex PCR; TCRdb lists only in-frame clones, some missing. The sample has about 440,000 clones; roughly 88% are singletons. Sequenced input: peripheral blood. The V call is TRBV30, the J call TRBJ1-3, with a tentative D call TRBD1 (5 bases). The origin of this receptor is a woman between 50 and 59 years old with COVID-19, enrolled during active disease. The CDR3 DNA reads as TGTGCCCTGCGGGACGCCCGCTCTGGAAACACCATATATTTT. As protein: CALRDARSGNTIYF.